This entry describes one T cell receptor (beta chain). Its antigen remains undetermined. Base qualities are not recorded, but no much larger clone differs from it by a single base. These data are taken from a study of CD8 T cells in ankylosing spondylitis (dated by TCRdb to about 2017). The study in broad terms: To find TCR variants linked to disease, the study profiled T cell receptor beta repertoires in ankylosing spondylitis patients and healthy donors. The whole study cohort included 85 to 120 healthy donors and under 30 ankylosing spondylitis patients. Peripheral blood was sampled, and synovial fluid was additionally collected from ankylosing spondylitis patients. On the study overall, not on this receptor specifically: Blood from ankylosing spondylitis patients appeared to be characterized by a TCR beta motif composed of several highly homologous amino acid variants. In peripheral blood, the disease-linked clones were found at relatively low frequencies and had a CD8+ phenotype. Some of the motif variants had been reported before in the synovial fluid and blood of reactive arthritis patients, a finding that suggests common disease-initiation mechanisms. According to the report, matched synovial fluid samples from ankylosing spondylitis patients were significantly enriched for the disease-linked clones.

Instrument on record: Illumina HiSeq 2500. Quantitative 5'-RACE with molecular barcodes was the method used to prepare the TCR beta libraries. Regarding the original processing steps: A new computational method, built on a probabilistic model of VDJ rearrangement, was used to identify disease-linked TCR variants. Starting from the raw public reads, TCRdb applied fastp trimming at Q25, assembled clones with MiXCR and retained in-frame beta chains. When rows share a CDR3 protein, they turn into one entry using the most common DNA and genes. TCRdb assigned the V and J calls; the authors' analysis was not used. This sample has around 440,000 distinct CDR3 sequences in its table, and 17% of those were observed once. 1% of the sample goes to the ten largest clones. Relative to germline, V is 6 bases shorter and J is 5 bases shorter, with 13 bases between their ends. From the cysteine up to the phenylalanine, the CDR3 has a length of 14 residues. The kept DNA is CDR3 alone, 42 bases in frame from the first base.

The material sequenced was blood, either unsorted or a sorted T cell fraction (not recorded which). The V gene is TRBV12-3 or TRBV12-4 and the J gene is TRBJ2-2; the D segment could be TRBD2, given 6 matching bases. The clonotype was recovered from a male donor with ankylosing spondylitis. The CDR3 reads CASRGLLLTGELFF. The sequenced DNA is TGTGCCAGCAGGGGACTCCTCTTAACCGGGGAGCTGTTTTTT.